This T cell receptor beta chain derives from a study of cytomegalovirus exposure and HLA in healthy donors. For the study at large: An analysis done earlier identified about 120 million unique TCR beta sequences from around 180 million T cells. Around 78 million unique TCRs, all from HLA-typed donors, were included in an early release of the data.

Vbeta (60) and Jbeta (13) primers were used in the PCR. TCRdb's copy holds only in-frame clones and misses some; the assay was immunoSEQ multiplex PCR. Among around 130,000 clones listed, around 80% were seen once. The study's findings and limits: Reportedly, diagnosis of cytomegalovirus status by the classifier showed high specificity and sensitivity. Analyzed later, association rates of TCRs varied across HLA loci, with DRB1 most and HLA-C fewest.

Trimming removed 4 bases from V and 4 bases from J; junction bases left unmatched: 11. Germline V gene lookup returns CDR1 SQVTM and CDR2 ANQGSEA. The CDR3 totals 15 residues. Notes on this clone: What it binds is not known.

The chain combines TRBV29-1 with TRBJ2-3, with 7 bases matching TRBD1. The clonotype comes from a woman between 18 and 29 years old in good health and CMV-seronegative. Material: PBMCs. CDR3 sequence: CSVGRGQRPPDTQYF. CDR3 sequence (DNA): TGCAGCGTTGGTAGGGGACAGAGACCCCCAGATACGCAGTATTTT.